One sample yielded the 20 T cell receptor beta chains listed below, sequenced in a study of PD-L1 blockade in urothelial cancer. The data were produced by immunoSEQ multiplex PCR, yet TCRdb's version contains in-frame clones alone and is incomplete. The sample records tens of thousands of clones, 84% being singletons. Time point described: pretreatment peripheral blood. The material sequenced was PBMCs, taken around atezolizumab (anti-PD-L1) treatment. These receptor sequences come from a woman in her 70s with urothelial cancer.

The genes are TRBV19 and TRBJ2-1; maybe TRBD1 (6 bases). The germline V and J ends were trimmed by 5 bases and 10 bases, with 18 bases remaining between them. CDR3 length: 14 amino acids. The V gene's germline CDR1 is LNHDA and CDR2 SQIVND (reference sequence). CDR3 protein: CASSDSYRESEQFF. CDR3 nucleotides: TGTGCCAGTAGTGACTCTTACAGGGAAAGCGAGCAGTTCTTC.

The chain links TRBV4-1 to TRBJ2-3, with D maybe TRBD2 (6 bases). The CDR3 totals 16 residues. V lost 1 base to trimming and J lost 2 bases, with 13 bases between them. Germline CDR1 is MGHRA and CDR2 is YSYEKL. The CDR3 nucleotides read TGCGCCAGCAGCCAAGTTAACATGGGACTCACAGATACGCAGTATTTT. It yields the protein CASSQVNMGLTDTQYF.

The chain combines TRBV10-3 with TRBJ2-1; TRBD2 might be the D (6 bases). The CDR3 length is 15 residues. Trimming stripped 6 bases from V and 8 bases from J, with 20 bases between. Germline V lookup: CDR1 ENHRY, CDR2 SYGVKD. The CDR3 loop is CAISLRSREEDEQFF. Here the CDR3 DNA reads TGTGCCATCAGCCTGAGATCGAGGGAGGAGGATGAGCAGTTCTTC.

The chain carries TRBV4-3 and TRBJ2-2, with a tentative D call TRBD2 (7 bases). V was trimmed by 2 bases and J by 4 bases, leaving 17 bases between them. This CDR3 is 17 amino acids long. Germline lookup yields CDR1 LGHNA and CDR2 YSLEER. The CDR3 DNA reads TGCGCCAGCAGCCAATCGGTAGGGGGGGGCTCCACCGGGGAGCTGTTTTTT. It translates to CASSQSVGGGSTGELFF.

The V call is TRBV28, the J call TRBJ1-5; D is ambiguous. V lost 3 bases, J lost 9 bases, and 6 bases lay in between. CDR1 is MDHEN, CDR2 SYDVKM, per germline. The CDR3 has 11 amino acids. The CDR3 DNA follows: TGTGCCAGCAGTTTTGGCCCGCCCCAGCATTTT. Residues: CASSFGPPQHF.

This chain joins TRBV7-8 and TRBJ1-2; 10 bases line up with TRBD1. CDR3 length: 15 residues. Germline lookup yields CDR1 SGHVS and CDR2 FQNEAQ. V shed 2 bases and J 8 bases; nucleotides not matched to a gene: 8. CDR3 coding DNA: TGTGCCAGCAGCTTAAAACCGGGACAGGGGTTAGGCTACACCTTC. This encodes CASSLKPGQGLGYTF. The complete variable domain, with remaining parts taken from reference TRBV7-8 and TRBJ1-2, reads GAGVSQSPRYKVAKRGQDVALRCDPISGHVSLFWYQQALGQGPEFLTYFQNEAQLDKSGLPSDRFFAERPEGSVSTLKIQRTQQEDSAVYLCASSLKPGQGLGYTFGSGTRLTVV.

This chain links TRBV6-1 with TRBJ2-7; 11 bases map to TRBD1. Germline CDR1 MNHNS, CDR2 SASEGT. J was trimmed by 7 bases and V by 5 bases; bases with no gene match: 10. CDR3 length equals 15 residues. CDR3 protein: CASSFQDRGRGEQYF. CDR3 coding DNA: TGTGCCAGCAGTTTTCAGGACAGGGGGCGGGGAGAGCAGTACTTC.

This CDR3 is CASSLSSVAGGSGEQFF. CDR3 bases: TGTGCCAGCAGTTTATCGTCGGTAGCGGGGGGGTCCGGTGAGCAGTTCTTC. This chain links TRBV27 with TRBJ2-1; 11 bases are shared with TRBD2. Per germline, CDR1 MNHEY and CDR2 SMNVEV (reference sequence). J lost 9 bases, V lost 0 bases, and 10 bases had no gene match. This CDR3 spans 17 amino acids.

V usage is TRBV7-8 and J usage is TRBJ2-7; the match to TRBD1 covers 10 bases. The CDR3 runs to 14 residues. V was pared by 7 bases and J by 5 bases, with 8 bases of the junction left unmatched. From germline, CDR1 is SGHVS and CDR2 FQNEAQ. The chain's CDR3 is CASTPTGGADEQYF. DNA of the CDR3: TGTGCCAGCACCCCGACAGGGGGCGCAGACGAGCAGTACTTC.

This clone was seen only once. V gene TRBV9 combines with J gene TRBJ2-2; the D gene is possibly TRBD2 (5 bases). The germline CDR1 and CDR2 sequences are SGDLS and YYNGEE. The CDR3 has 16 amino acids. The V gene lost 4 bases and the J gene lost 3 bases, with 16 bases spanning the gap. The DNA of the CDR3 is TGTGCCAGCAGCCCCCGGACTCATGGCGACACCGGGGAGCTGTTTTTT. Its protein product is CASSPRTHGDTGELFF.

The chain joins TRBV7-9 to TRBJ1-2, with unresolved D. CDR3 length: 13 amino acids. Deletions cut 0 bases from V and 2 bases from J, with 4 bases between. Germline lookup yields CDR1 SEHNR and CDR2 FQNEAQ (reference sequence). Written as DNA, the CDR3 is TGTGCCAGCAGCTTAGCCGTAAACTATGGCTACACCTTC. It translates to CASSLAVNYGYTF.

The chain employs TRBV19 and TRBJ1-1; 9 bases are shared with TRBD1. The CDR3 is 15 amino acids. Unmatched junction bases numbered 9, after V lost 5 bases and J lost 5 bases. Per the germline V gene, CDR1 is LNHDA and CDR2 is SQIVND (reference sequence). CDR3 loop: CASSPHRGLDTEAFF. In DNA form, the CDR3 reads TGTGCCAGTAGTCCCCACAGGGGGCTAGATACTGAAGCTTTCTTT.

The chain combines TRBV30 with TRBJ2-7; D gene ambiguous. The CDR3 totals 14 residues. Germline loops: CDR1 GTSNPN, CDR2 SVGIG (reference sequence). The ends were cut back, 3 bases at V and 0 bases at J, with 12 bases in the middle. The CDR3 reads CAWRSSTYSYEQYF. The CDR3 DNA follows: TGTGCCTGGAGGAGTAGTACTTACTCCTACGAGCAGTACTTC.

The chain links TRBV6-6 to TRBJ1-2, with TRBD1 identical over 8 bases. CDR1 MNHNY and CDR2 SVGAGI come from the germline V gene (reference sequence). With 4 bases clipped from V and 4 bases from J, the junction kept 8 bases outside the gene matches. There are 15 residues in the CDR3. The CDR3 sequence: CASSSRGRDFYGYTF. The CDR3 bases are TGTGCCAGCAGTTCCAGGGGGCGAGATTTCTATGGCTACACCTTC.

The CDR3 region has the DNA TGTGCCAGCAGCTTACTTTCTGGGGCAGGGGTGGGCAATGAGCAGTTCTTC. Translating gives CASSLLSGAGVGNEQFF. The J gene is TRBJ2-1, the V gene TRBV7-8, with D possibly being TRBD1 (6 bases). The CDR3 contains 17 residues. Trimming cost V 2 bases and J 6 bases, with 20 bases left between them. Germline V gives CDR1 SGHVS, CDR2 FQNEAQ.

V is TRBV30 and J is TRBJ2-3; 11 bases map to TRBD2. CDR3 length equals 14 residues. Per germline, CDR1 GTSNPN and CDR2 SVGIG (reference sequence). The J segment lost 4 bases and the V segment lost 5 bases, leaving 5 bases of the junction unmatched. CDR3 sequence: CAWDTSGSADTQYF. CDR3 nucleotide sequence: TGTGCCTGGGACACTAGCGGGAGTGCAGATACGCAGTATTTT.

The chain recombines TRBV27 with TRBJ1-2, with 8 nucleotides matching TRBD1. Germline-derived CDR1 and CDR2 are MNHEY and SMNVEV (reference sequence). The CDR3 contains 14 residues. With V trimmed by 6 bases and J by 8 bases, 11 bases remained unmatched. The CDR3 DNA sequence: TGTGCCAGCAGGAACCCGGGACAGGCAGGGGGCTACACCTTC. Protein sequence: CASRNPGQAGGYTF.

This clone was detected only a few times. The J gene is TRBJ1-5, the V gene TRBV2, with D possibly TRBD1 on 5 matching bases. CDR1 and CDR2 (germline): SNHLY, FYNNEI. V was clipped by 8 bases and J by 7 bases, with 15 bases between them. CDR3 length equals 13 residues. CDR3 protein: CASRMGQEQPQHF. CDR3 nucleotides: TGTGCCAGCCGGATGGGGCAGGAGCAGCCCCAGCATTTT.

With regard to this clone: A read error may account for a junction end that differs from germline. The rearrangement joins TRBV7-2 to TRBJ2-7; 8 bases agree with TRBD1. The CDR3 loop spans 13 amino acids. Germline V lookup: CDR1 SGHTA, CDR2 FQGNSA. In DNA, the CDR3 is TGTGCCAGCAGCTTGGGGCGGGGAGACAGGGGTTTCTTC. Translated, it gives CASSLGRGDRGFF.

This chain links TRBV5-5 with TRBJ1-2; 10 nucleotides agree with TRBD1. Per germline, CDR1 SGHKS and CDR2 YYEKEE (reference sequence). The CDR3 spans 13 residues. V was pared by 4 bases and J by 8 bases, with 5 bases of the junction left unmatched. The CDR3 region is CASSPTGGRGYTF. CDR3 coding DNA: TGTGCCAGCAGCCCGACAGGGGGCCGGGGCTACACCTTC.